Sequencing of this T cell receptor beta chain was carried out in a study of T cell repertoires in cytomegalovirus infection. For the study at large: Public TCR beta signatures indicated both CMV infection and matching HLA type.

Via MiXCR, TCRdb re-called the reads, giving one row per CDR3 protein. Among about 200,000 distinct CDR3 sequences listed, roughly 9.8% were seen once. The CDR3 loop spans 17 amino acids. Germline V CDR1 and CDR2: SGHAT, FQDESV (reference sequence). The ends were cut back, 4 bases at V and 5 bases at J, with 22 bases in the middle. Sequenced input: PBMCs. The gene calls are TRBV11-1 and TRBJ2-3; possibly TRBD2 for D (6 bases). The sequence was collected from a human donor in good health (CMV status not recorded). Some clones in this sample may be carry-over from other donors' samples. The CDR3 nucleotides read TGTGCCAGCAGCTCCGGGACTCATCCCAATTCGCAAGATACGCAGTATTTT. Its translation: CASSSGTHPNSQDTQYF.